The 22 T cell receptor beta chains listed next were all sequenced from one sample in a study of T cells in Graves' hyperthyroidism and ophthalmopathy. RNA transcripts gave rise to amplified TCR beta CDR3 regions. During a first-round RT-PCR of the TCR CDR3, the HTBI primer set was used. From the multiplex PCR reads, TCRdb called clonotypes with MiXCR, one entry per CDR3 protein. The data contain 200,000 or so distinct CDR3 sequences, less than 20% of them singletons. The source material was blood. These receptors originate from a woman aged 45-65 years with Graves' hyperthyroidism.

In its sample, this clonotype was seen many times. The J gene is TRBJ2-3, the V gene TRBV7-2, with D unclear. The germline CDR1 and CDR2 sequences are SGHTA and FQGNSA. CDR3 length: 14 amino acids. Trimming left V 3 bases short and J 0 bases short, with 7 bases between. CDR3 sequence: CASSFSRSTDTQYF. CDR3 sequence (DNA): TGTGCCAGCAGCTTTAGTCGTAGCACAGATACGCAGTATTTT.

This clonotype was found many times. The rearrangement links TRBV30 to TRBJ1-1; D perhaps matches TRBD1 (5 bases). Germline V gene data show CDR1 as GTSNPN and CDR2 as SVGIG (reference sequence). There are 15 residues in the CDR3. V lost 4 bases and J 7 bases, leaving 22 bases between the germline ends. CDR3 sequence reads: CAWIRYPTAGFEAFF. The CDR3 coding sequence is TGTGCCTGGATCCGTTACCCGACAGCGGGGTTTGAAGCTTTCTTT.

This clonotype was counted once. This may arise from a read error, as a much more abundant clone is one base away. The chain links TRBV5-1 to TRBJ2-1; 10 bases fit TRBD1. The ends lost 0 bases at V and 10 bases at J; junction bases unmatched: 4. The CDR3 is 14 amino acids. Germline values: CDR1 SGHRS, CDR2 YFSETQ. CDR3 protein: CASSLDGTGDEQFF. For the CDR3, the DNA is TGCGCCAGCAGCTTGGATGGGACAGGGGACGAGCAGTTCTTC. Variable domain in full (rest from reference TRBV5-1 and TRBJ2-1): KAGVTQTPRYLIKTRGQQVTLSCSPISGHRSVSWYQQTPGQGLQFLFEYFSETQRNKGNFPGRFSGRQFSNSRSEMNVSTLELGDSALYLCASSLDGTGDEQFFGPGTRLTVL.

This clonotype was detected many times. The V call is TRBV24-1, the J call TRBJ2-1; D gene uncertain. CDR3 length equals 19 residues. Germline lookup yields CDR1 KGHDR and CDR2 SFDVKD. Trimming removed 0 bases from V and 4 bases from J, with 21 bases in between. The CDR3 DNA sequence: TGTGCCACCAGTGATTTGCCTACGTCGCGGCTCGAAGGATACAATGAGCAGTTCTTC. The encoded protein is CATSDLPTSRLEGYNEQFF.

This clonotype was seen ten or more times. The chain uses TRBV14 and TRBJ2-7; 7 bases are a match to TRBD1. This CDR3 is built from 16 residues. Germline assignment: CDR1 SGHDN and CDR2 FVKESK. V lost 2 bases and J lost 2; bases outside the gene matches: 9. The CDR3 nucleotides are TGTGCCAGCAGCCAACACCGGGACAGCCCAGCCTACGAGCAGTACTTC. As protein: CASSQHRDSPAYEQYF.

The chain carries TRBV2 and TRBJ1-1; TRBD1 agrees at 10 bases. V was clipped by 10 bases and J by 5 bases; unmatched bases: 7. Germline values: CDR1 SNHLY, CDR2 FYNNEI. CDR3 length equals 13 residues. The DNA of the CDR3 is TGTGCCAACGCCGGGACAGGGGCTACTGAAGCTTTCTTT. Its translation is CANAGTGATEAFF. Complete variable domain (other parts from reference TRBV2 and TRBJ1-1): EPEVTQTPSHQVTQMGQEVILRCVPISNHLYFYWYRQILGQKVEFLVSFYNNEISEKSEIFDDQFSVERPDGSNFTLKIRSTKLEDSAMYFCANAGTGATEAFFGQGTRLTVV.

This clonotype was counted only a few times. V usage is TRBV25-1 and J usage is TRBJ2-2; the match to TRBD1 covers 11 bases. V shed 7 bases, J shed 7 bases, and the junction held 17 bases outside the gene matches. The CDR3 extends over 18 amino acids. Germline V lookup: CDR1 MGHDK, CDR2 SYGVNS. CDR3 in DNA: TGTGCCAGCATTAGGGGAGATTTTGGACAGGGGGCTGTCGGGGAGCTGTTTTTT. Its translation: CASIRGDFGQGAVGELFF. The full variable domain, rest sourced from reference TRBV25-1 and TRBJ2-2, is EADIYQTPRYLVIGTGKKITLECSQTMGHDKMYWYQQDPGMELHLIHYSYGVNSTEKGDLSSESTVSRIRTEHFPLTLESARPSHTSQYLCASIRGDFGQGAVGELFFGEGSRLTVL.

This clonotype was detected a few times. This chain uses TRBV20-1 with TRBJ1-5; tentative D call: TRBD1 (6 bases). Germline CDR1 and CDR2: DFQATT and SNEGSKA (reference sequence). The CDR3 covers 15 residues. V gave up 5 bases and J gave up 3 bases, with 17 bases separating them. CDR3 nucleotides: TGCAGTGCTGGGGGGGCAGGGAACTTCAATCAGCCCCAGCATTTT. This encodes CSAGGAGNFNQPQHF.

This chain links TRBV6-9 with TRBJ1-3; D is undetermined. Trimming pared 3 bases from V and 1 base from J, leaving 7 bases between. This CDR3 has 14 amino acids. The germline gives CDR1 MNHGY, CDR2 SVAAGI. CDR3 nucleotides: TGTGCCAGCAGTTACGGCGGTTCTGGAAACACCATATATTTT. The encoded protein is CASSYGGSGNTIYF.

The chain combines TRBV6-9 with TRBJ2-1, with D tentatively TRBD1 or TRBD2 (6 bases each). Trimming took off 3 bases at V and 5 bases at J, with 14 bases between the two ends. Per the germline V gene, CDR1 is MNHGY and CDR2 is SVAAGI. The CDR3 loop spans 15 amino acids. The CDR3 coding sequence is TGTGCCAGCAGTTACGGCGGAGGGGGGAACAATGAGCAGTTCTTC. It specifies CASSYGGGGNNEQFF.

This clonotype was found many times. V usage is TRBV28 and J usage is TRBJ2-1, with D possibly being TRBD2 (6 bases). Germline CDR1 reads MDHEN; CDR2 reads SYDVKM. There are 16 residues in the CDR3. V was clipped by 1 base and J by 7 bases, with 17 bases between them. The chain's CDR3 is CASSLYARQGRNEQFF. CDR3 bases: TGTGCCAGCAGTTTATACGCGCGGCAAGGGAGGAATGAGCAGTTCTTC.

This clonotype was seen many times. The chain uses TRBV7-6 and TRBJ2-5; D not certain. The CDR3 is made up of 13 amino acids. Trimming cost V 3 bases and J 2 bases, with 7 bases left between them. Germline CDR1 and CDR2: SGHVS and FNYEAQ. The CDR3 DNA sequence: TGTGCCAGCAGCTTTGTCGAACAAGAGACCCAGTACTTC. This gives the protein CASSFVEQETQYF.

The sample holds a few counts of this clonotype. Being one base from a much bigger clone, this may be a read error. This chain connects TRBV29-1 to TRBJ2-1; TRBD2 agrees at 8 bases. The CDR3 loop spans 15 amino acids. Germline CDR1 and CDR2: SQVTM and ANQGSEA. The CDR3 sequence: CGVPGIAGSYNEQFF. The CDR3 nucleotides are TGCGGCGTCCCCGGGATAGCGGGGTCTTACAATGAGCAGTTCTTC.

The V and J genes are TRBV29-1 and TRBJ2-5; perhaps TRBD2 as D (6 bases). V lost 5 bases and J lost 4, with 11 bases in between. This CDR3 has 12 amino acids. The V gene's germline CDR1 is SQVTM and CDR2 ANQGSEA. The CDR3 sequence: CSVRDGGETQYF. The CDR3 DNA reads TGCAGCGTTCGAGACGGGGGAGAGACCCAGTACTTC.

In this sample, this clonotype turned up many times. This chain joins TRBV4-1 and TRBJ2-3, with D perhaps TRBD1 (6 bases). Looked up from germline, CDR1 is MGHRA and CDR2 is YSYEKL. This CDR3 is 15 amino acids long. Trimming took 2 bases from V and 1 from J, leaving 10 bases between them. CDR3 nucleotides: TGCGCCAGCAGCCAATCGGGACAAGGCACAGATACGCAGTATTTT. This sequence encodes CASSQSGQGTDTQYF.

Regarding this clonotype: This clone may be a read error of a much larger clone one base away. This chain uses TRBV3-1 with TRBJ2-7; no definite D call. The CDR3 is 13 residues long. Germline values: CDR1 LGHDT, CDR2 YNNKEL (reference sequence). The V and J ends lost 4 bases and 3 bases respectively, with 10 bases between them. The CDR3 bases are TGTGCCAGCAGCCCGCCGGTTGGCTACGAGCAGTACTTC. Translation gives CASSPPVGYEQYF.

This clonotype was counted ten times or more. This rearrangement joins TRBV28 to TRBJ2-4; D unresolved. Per the germline V gene, CDR1 is MDHEN and CDR2 is SYDVKM. The CDR3 is made up of 17 amino acids. V lost 5 bases, J lost 0 bases, and 17 bases lay in between. The CDR3 DNA reads as TGTGCCAGCAGTCTCCCTTCCAAGGGTTCAGCCAAAAACATTCAGTACTTC. Translated: CASSLPSKGSAKNIQYF. Together with reference TRBV28 and TRBJ2-4, the CDR3 gives the full variable domain: DVKVTQSSRYLVKRTGEKVFLECVQDMDHENMFWYRQDPGLGLRLIYFSYDVKMKEKGDIPEGYSVSREKKERFSLILESASTNQTSMYLCASSLPSKGSAKNIQYFGAGTRLSVL.

The chain couples TRBV25-1 to TRBJ2-3, with no clear D. Germline V gives CDR1 MGHDK, CDR2 SYGVNS. V was trimmed by 2 bases and J by 0 bases, leaving 9 bases between them. This CDR3 is 15 amino acids long. The CDR3 sequence: CASSELGFSTDTQYF. The CDR3 DNA follows: TGTGCCAGCAGTGAACTGGGGTTTAGCACAGATACGCAGTATTTT. The whole variable domain, remainder taken from reference TRBV25-1 and TRBJ2-3, is EADIYQTPRYLVIGTGKKITLECSQTMGHDKMYWYQQDPGMELHLIHYSYGVNSTEKGDLSSESTVSRIRTEHFPLTLESARPSHTSQYLCASSELGFSTDTQYFGPGTRLTVL.

Comment on this clonotype: A much larger clone lies a single base off, so this may be a read error. J is TRBJ1-3 and V is TRBV30; D perhaps matches TRBD1 (5 bases). Germline-derived CDR1 and CDR2 are GTSNPN and SVGIG (reference sequence). The CDR3 runs 16 residues. V lost 2 bases to trimming and J lost 0 bases, with 14 bases between them. CDR3 residues: CAWSIQGPSSGNTIYF. CDR3 nucleotides: TGTGCCTGGAGTATTCAGGGTCCAAGCTCTGGAAACACCATATATTTT. Based on the CDR3 plus reference TRBV30 and TRBJ1-3, the full variable domain is SQTIHQWPATLVQPVGSPLSLECTVEGTSNPNLYWYRQAAGRGLQLLFYSVGIGQISSEVPQNLSASRPQDRQFILSSKKLLLSDSGFYLCAWSIQGPSSGNTIYFGEGSWLTVV.

A note on this clonotype: Its ends do not fully match the called genes, so a read error is possible. The chain uses TRBV5-1 and TRBJ1-1; the D is unclear. CDR1 is SGHRS and CDR2 is YFSETQ in the germline V gene. This CDR3 has 14 residues. The DNA for the CDR3 is TGCGCCGGCAAACAGACTATCATGAACACTGAGGCTTTCTTT. The encoded protein is CAGKQTIMNTEAFF.

V gene TRBV2 combines with J gene TRBJ1-4, with D possibly matching TRBD1 (5 bases). Trimming removed 4 bases from V and 3 bases from J, with 12 bases in between. The germline gives CDR1 SNHLY, CDR2 FYNNEI. The CDR3 consists of 15 residues. The CDR3 DNA is TGTGCCAGCAGTGGAACGCAGGGACCTAATGAAAAACTGTTTTTT. Its protein is CASSGTQGPNEKLFF.

This clonotype occurred many times. The junction departs from germline at one end; a sequencing error may be responsible. The rearrangement joins TRBV7-7 to TRBJ2-7, with TRBD1 matching over 8 bases. The CDR3 covers 14 residues. CDR1 and CDR2 from the germline V gene are SSHAT and FNYEAQ (reference sequence). CDR3 nucleotides: TGTGCTAGCAGCCTCGACAGGGGTGGATCCGAGCAGTACTTC. It specifies CASSLDRGGSEQYF.